This T cell receptor (beta chain) came from a study of blood T cell repertoires in COVID-19. Study context: From the United States, Italy and Spain came samples of acute and convalescent COVID-19. Sources were T cells, B-cell-depleted T cells, or PBMCs; the material itself was cDNA or gDNA.

As handled by the study authors: Amplification from reference gene primers served as the basis for estimated nucleated cell counts. Some clones are missing from TCRdb's copy, which holds only in-frame ones; the method was immunoSEQ multiplex PCR. D and trimming come from the DNA, and the V and J calls and clone size come from that table. The data hold tens of thousands of clones, with about four fifths observed a single time. V lost 5 bases, J lost 7 bases, and 13 bases stayed unmatched. In germline, CDR1 is SGHNT, CDR2 YYREEE (reference sequence). The CDR3 covers 15 residues. The TCR was taken from a human donor in a cohort sampled during active COVID-19. The specimen was peripheral blood. The J gene is TRBJ2-3, the V gene TRBV5-4, with 7 bases aligning to TRBD2. CDR3 nucleotides: TGTGCCAGCAGTTCCTCTGGCGGGAGATCTTATACGCAGTATTTT. Protein sequence: CASSSSGGRSYTQYF.